This record concerns one TCR beta chain sequence. The antigen remains undetermined. This sample stems from a study of graft-versus-host responses after intestinal transplantation. Study in general: Multivisceral, liver-intestinal, or isolated intestinal transplants were received by the recipients.

Sequencing used immunoSEQ multiplex PCR; TCRdb keeps in-frame clones, though not all of them. This sample has roughly 39,000 clones, with around 96% found just once. The TCR comes from a human donor who was the organ donor for an intestinal transplant. Specimen: unstimulated CD8+ T cells sorted from spleen or lymph node cells, collected before transplant.

CDR3 sequence: CASSQVGLATDEQFF. The CDR3, as DNA: TGCGCCAGCAGCCAAGTCGGACTAGCAACCGATGAGCAGTTCTTC. V usage is TRBV4-1 and J usage is TRBJ2-1, with 8 bases lining up with TRBD2. CDR3 length: 15 amino acids. The germline V gene encodes CDR1 MGHRA and CDR2 YSYEKL. V lost 1 base to trimming and J lost 8 bases; unmatched junction nucleotides: 7.